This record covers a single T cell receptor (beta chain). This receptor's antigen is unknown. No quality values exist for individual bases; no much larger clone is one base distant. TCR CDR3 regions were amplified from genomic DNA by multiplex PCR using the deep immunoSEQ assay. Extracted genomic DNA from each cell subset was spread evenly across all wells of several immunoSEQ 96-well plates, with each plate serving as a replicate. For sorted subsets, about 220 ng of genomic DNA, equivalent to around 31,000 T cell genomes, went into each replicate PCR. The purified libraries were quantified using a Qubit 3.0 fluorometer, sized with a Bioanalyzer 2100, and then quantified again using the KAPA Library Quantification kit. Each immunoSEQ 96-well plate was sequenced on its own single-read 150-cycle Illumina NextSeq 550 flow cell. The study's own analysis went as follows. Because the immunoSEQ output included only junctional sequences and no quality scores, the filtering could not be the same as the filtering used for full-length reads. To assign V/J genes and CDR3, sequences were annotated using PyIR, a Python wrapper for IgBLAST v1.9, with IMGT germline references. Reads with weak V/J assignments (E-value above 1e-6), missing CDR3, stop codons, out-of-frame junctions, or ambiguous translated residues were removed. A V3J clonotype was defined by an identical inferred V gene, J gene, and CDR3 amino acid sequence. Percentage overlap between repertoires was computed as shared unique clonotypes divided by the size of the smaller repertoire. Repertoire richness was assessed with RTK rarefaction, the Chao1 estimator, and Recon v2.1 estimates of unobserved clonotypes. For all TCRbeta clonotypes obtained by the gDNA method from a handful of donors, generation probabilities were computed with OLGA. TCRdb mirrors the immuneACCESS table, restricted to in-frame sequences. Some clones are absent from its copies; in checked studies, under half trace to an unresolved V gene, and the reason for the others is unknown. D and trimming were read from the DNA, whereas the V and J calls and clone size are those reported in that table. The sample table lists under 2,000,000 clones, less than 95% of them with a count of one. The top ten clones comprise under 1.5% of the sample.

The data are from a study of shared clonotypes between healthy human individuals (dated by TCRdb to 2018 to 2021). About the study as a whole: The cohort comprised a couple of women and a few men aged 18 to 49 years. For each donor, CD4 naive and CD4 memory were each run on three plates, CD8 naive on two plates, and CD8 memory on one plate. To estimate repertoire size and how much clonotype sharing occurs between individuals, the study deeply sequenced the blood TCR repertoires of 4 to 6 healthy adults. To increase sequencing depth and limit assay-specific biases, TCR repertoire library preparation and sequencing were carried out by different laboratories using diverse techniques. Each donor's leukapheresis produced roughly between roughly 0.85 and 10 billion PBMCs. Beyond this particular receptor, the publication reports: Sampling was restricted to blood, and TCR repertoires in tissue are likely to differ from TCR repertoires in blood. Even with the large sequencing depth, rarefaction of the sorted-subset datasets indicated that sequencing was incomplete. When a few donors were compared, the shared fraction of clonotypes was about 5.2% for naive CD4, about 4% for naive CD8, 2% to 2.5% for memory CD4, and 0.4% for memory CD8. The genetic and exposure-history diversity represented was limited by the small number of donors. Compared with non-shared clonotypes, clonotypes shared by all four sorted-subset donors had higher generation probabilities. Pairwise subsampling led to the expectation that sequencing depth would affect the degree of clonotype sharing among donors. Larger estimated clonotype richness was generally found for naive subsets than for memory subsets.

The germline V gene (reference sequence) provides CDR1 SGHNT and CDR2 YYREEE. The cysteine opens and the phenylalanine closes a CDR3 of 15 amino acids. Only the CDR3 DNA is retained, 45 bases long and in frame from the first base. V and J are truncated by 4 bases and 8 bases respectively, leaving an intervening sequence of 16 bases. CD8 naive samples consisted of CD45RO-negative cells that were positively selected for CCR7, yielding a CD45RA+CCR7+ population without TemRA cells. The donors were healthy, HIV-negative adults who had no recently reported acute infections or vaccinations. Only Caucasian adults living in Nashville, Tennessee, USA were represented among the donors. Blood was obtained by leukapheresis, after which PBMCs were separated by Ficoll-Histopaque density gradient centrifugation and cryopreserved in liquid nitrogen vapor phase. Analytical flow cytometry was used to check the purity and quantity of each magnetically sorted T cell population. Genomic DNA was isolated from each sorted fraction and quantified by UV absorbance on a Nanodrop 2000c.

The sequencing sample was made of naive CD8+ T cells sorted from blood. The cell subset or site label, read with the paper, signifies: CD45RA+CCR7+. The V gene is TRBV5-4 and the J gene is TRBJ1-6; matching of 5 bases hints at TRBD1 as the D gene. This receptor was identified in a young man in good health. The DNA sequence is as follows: TGTGCCAGCAGCCAAGATCGGGGGGATGATTCACCCCTCCACTTT. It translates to CASSQDRGDDSPLHF.